This T cell receptor (beta chain) was retrieved from a study of regulatory T cells in long-lasting Graves disease. Overall study context: Newly diagnosed Graves' patients had taken antithyroid drugs under 3 months. Findings and caveats of the study: It was possible that the small sample size reduced accuracy. Persistent disease samples used TRBV28, TRBJ1-2 and TRBJ2-5 preferentially.

This clonotype was picked up a small number of times. Its antigen is undetermined. According to the study, TCR beta libraries were built with iRepertoire HTBI primers and CDR3-region Arm-PCR. TCRdb re-derived calls from the multiplex PCR reads in MiXCR, one entry per CDR3 protein. The sample carries 520,000 or so distinct CDR3 sequences, 12% recorded once. Time point denoted: newly diagnosed GD, antithyroid drugs for less than 3 months. PBMCs provided the RNA from which the TCR library was made. CDR3 size: 16 residues. V was pared by 2 bases and J by 0 bases, with 14 bases between. CDR1 and CDR2 (germline): ENHRY, SYGVKD. This same sample was also part of a study on T cells in Graves' hyperthyroidism and ophthalmopathy. From that paper: Within blood appeared most thyroid clonotypes that had expanded above 0.001.

The sequencing used peripheral blood mononuclear cells (PBMCs), collected at new diagnosis, from a patient treated with antithyroid drugs. This receptor was taken from a woman under 40 with Graves disease. V gene TRBV10-3 combines with J gene TRBJ2-7; perhaps TRBD1 as D (5 bases). CDR3 in amino acids: CAISEPTGDTSYEQYF. The CDR3 DNA reads as TGTGCCATCAGTGAGCCAACAGGAGACACCTCCTACGAGCAGTACTTC.